The sequence of this T cell receptor beta chain was determined in a study of cytomegalovirus exposure and HLA in healthy donors. Germline CDR1 SQVTM, CDR2 ANQGSEA. This CDR3 comprises 11 residues. The PCR had 60 Vbeta and 13 Jbeta primers. Produced via immunoSEQ multiplex PCR; TCRdb's table is partial and in-frame only. The repertoire includes about 180,000 clones, around 81% of them detected once, and more than 5.5% sits in the top ten. The rearrangement links TRBV29-1 to TRBJ1-2, with D tentatively TRBD1 (6 bases). The sequenced sample was PBMCs. This sequence was found in a man between 35 and 55 years old in good health and CMV-seronegative. The CDR3 here is CSEGGNYGYTF. DNA for the CDR3: TGCAGTGAGGGGGGGAACTATGGCTACACCTTC. Based on the CDR3 plus reference TRBV29-1 and TRBJ1-2, the full variable domain is SAVISQKPSRDICQRGTSLTIQCQVDSQVTMMFWYRQQPGQSLTLIATANQGSEATYESGFVIDKFPISRPNLTFSTLTVSNMSPEDSSIYLCSEGGNYGYTFGSGTRLTVV.